These 31 T cell receptor beta chains share one sample of origin, sequenced in a study of technical replicates of blood from a few donors. Sequencing used immunoSEQ multiplex PCR; TCRdb keeps in-frame clones, though not all of them. This sample has about 80,000 clones, with around 92% found just once. Specimen: T cells isolated from PBMCs. The origin of the receptors is a human donor in good health.

This clone was detected only once. This chain uses TRBV6-6 with TRBJ1-1; possible D gene TRBD1, 6 bases. The length of the CDR3 is 14 residues. CDR1 and CDR2 from the germline V gene are MNHNY and SVGAGI (reference sequence). Trimming left V 7 bases short and J 4 bases short, with 16 bases between. CDR3: CASTNSGGGTEAFF. The CDR3 DNA reads as TGTGCCAGCACCAACAGTGGGGGCGGCACTGAAGCTTTCTTT.

The V gene is TRBV2, the J gene TRBJ2-7, with 7 bases that match TRBD1. Germline V gene lookup returns CDR1 SNHLY and CDR2 FYNNEI. V lost 7 bases and J lost 2; bases outside the gene matches: 8. The CDR3 contains 14 residues. The DNA of the CDR3 is TGTGCCAGCACCCCCGGGACAGTCGCCTACGAGCAGTACTTC. It codes for CASTPGTVAYEQYF.

This clone occurred once. For the CDR3, the DNA is TGCGCCAGCAGTCTAGTCGGGACTAACACAGATACGCAGTATTTT. Its protein product is CASSLVGTNTDTQYF. The chain couples TRBV5-1 to TRBJ2-3, with 7 bases that match TRBD2. Germline values: CDR1 SGHRS, CDR2 YFSETQ. Trimming cost V 5 bases and J 2 bases; bases outside gene matches: 8. The CDR3 totals 15 residues.

The chain joins TRBV13 to TRBJ2-7; 8 bases align to TRBD2. In germline, CDR1 is PRHDT, CDR2 FYEKMQ (reference sequence). This CDR3 has 20 residues. The junction had 21 bases not matched to a gene; V was cut back by 4 bases and J by 1 base. The chain's CDR3 is CASSSGGSVVERERSYEQYF. CDR3 DNA: TGTGCCAGCAGCTCGGGGGGAAGTGTGGTCGAGCGGGAGAGATCCTACGAGCAGTACTTC.

V gene TRBV27 combines with J gene TRBJ1-2; D unresolved. Germline-derived CDR1 and CDR2 are MNHEY and SMNVEV (reference sequence). V dropped 8 bases and J dropped 6 bases, with 13 bases sitting between them. The CDR3 has 12 residues. The CDR3 DNA is TGTGCCAGCCGTCGCGGGGTAGATGGCTACACCTTC. This gives the protein CASRRGVDGYTF.

The rearrangement links TRBV6-5 to TRBJ2-5, with a tentative D call TRBD2 (5 bases). V lost 2 bases, J lost 5 bases, and 15 bases lay in between. The CDR3 is 15 residues long. Per germline, CDR1 MNHEY and CDR2 SVGAGI. The CDR3 region has the DNA TGTGCCAGCAGTTACGGAGGCTTTTCCTTGGAGACCCAGTACTTC. Its protein is CASSYGGFSLETQYF.

The chain combines TRBV4-1 with TRBJ1-2; possibly TRBD1 for D (6 bases). This CDR3 spans 14 amino acids. V lost 4 bases and J 2 bases, leaving 11 bases between the germline ends. The V gene's germline CDR1 is MGHRA and CDR2 YSYEKL. CDR3 region: CASSLYQGNYGYTF. Written as DNA, the CDR3 is TGCGCCAGCAGCCTATATCAGGGGAACTATGGCTACACCTTC.

The rearrangement uses TRBV27 and TRBJ2-7; unclear D gene. With 0 bases removed from V and 6 bases from J, the gap between germline ends came to 9 bases. This CDR3 has 13 residues. Germline CDR1 and CDR2: MNHEY and SMNVEV (reference sequence). The CDR3 nucleotides are TGTGCCAGCAGTTTATCAACTTCCGTCGAGCAGTACTTC. This translates into CASSLSTSVEQYF.

This clone was counted once. The chain carries TRBV4-2 and TRBJ2-5; 13 nucleotides align to TRBD2. The CDR3 is 19 residues long. Trimming at V came to 2 bases and at J to 5 bases, leaving 14 bases not matched to a gene. CDR1 and CDR2 from the germline V gene are LGHNA and YNFKEQ. This CDR3 reads CASSQRLAGGFGSQETQYF. The CDR3 DNA is TGTGCCAGCAGCCAAAGACTAGCGGGAGGCTTCGGTTCCCAGGAGACCCAGTACTTC.

This clone was seen only once. This chain uses TRBV19 with TRBJ2-5; 8 nucleotides line up with TRBD2. V lost 5 bases and J lost 5; bases outside the gene matches: 7. Germline CDR1 LNHDA, CDR2 SQIVND (reference sequence). This CDR3 is built from 14 residues. CDR3 sequence: CASSLIAGRETQYF. For the CDR3, the DNA is TGTGCCAGTAGTTTGATAGCGGGACGGGAGACCCAGTACTTC.

The chain recombines TRBV7-9 with TRBJ1-2, with a weak D call TRBD1 (6 bases). This CDR3 region has 18 residues. V was cut by 3 bases and J by 6 bases, with 26 bases left in between. In germline, CDR1 is SEHNR, CDR2 FQNEAQ (reference sequence). This CDR3 reads CASSFLGFAGVRGHGYTF. The CDR3 DNA reads TGTGCCAGCAGCTTTTTGGGGTTCGCTGGAGTCAGGGGTCATGGCTACACCTTC.

CDR3 residues: CATSRDLGGSGNYGYTF. For the CDR3, the DNA is TGTGCCACCAGCAGAGATTTGGGGGGGTCAGGGAACTATGGCTACACCTTC. The chain has TRBV15 and TRBJ1-2, with a possible D match to TRBD1 (5 bases). The CDR3 covers 17 residues. The germline gives CDR1 LNHNV, CDR2 YYDKDF (reference sequence). V shed 0 bases and J shed 2 bases, with 16 bases lying between them.

This sequence joins TRBV7-2 and TRBJ2-3; D call uncertain. V lost 5 bases, J lost 6 bases, and 9 bases lay in between. Germline CDR1 and CDR2: SGHTA and FQGNSA. The CDR3 extends over 12 amino acids. The CDR3 region has the DNA TGTGCCAGCAGCGGAATCAGGGATACGCAGTATTTT. This gives the protein CASSGIRDTQYF.

V is TRBV18 and J is TRBJ2-3, with 10 bases fitting TRBD2. The germline CDR1 and CDR2 sequences are KGHSH and LQKENI. V dropped 0 bases and J dropped 3; count of bases not matched to a gene: 6. The CDR3 runs to 17 residues. This CDR3 is CASSPPKREGLTDTQYF. The CDR3 bases are TGTGCCAGCTCACCACCGAAGCGGGAGGGCCTAACAGATACGCAGTATTTT.

The CDR3 loop reads CASSLGGQGAYEQYF. Written as DNA, the CDR3 is TGTGCCAGCAGCTTAGGGGGACAGGGAGCCTACGAGCAGTACTTC. V gene TRBV7-9 combines with J gene TRBJ2-7, with 9 positions matching TRBD1. Germline CDR1 SEHNR, CDR2 FQNEAQ (reference sequence). CDR3 length equals 15 residues. Trimming took 1 base from V and 2 from J; bases not matched to a gene: 3. Together with reference TRBV7-9 and TRBJ2-7, the CDR3 gives the full variable domain: DTGVSQNPRHKITKRGQNVTFRCDPISEHNRLYWYRQTLGQGPEFLTYFQNEAQLEKSRLLSDRFSAERPKGSFSTLEIQRTEQGDSAMYLCASSLGGQGAYEQYFGPGTRLTVT.

The chain joins TRBV6-5 to TRBJ2-3, with TRBD2 matching 7 bases. The CDR3 length is 16 residues. After removal of 0 bases from V and 5 bases from J, the junction contained 8 bases not matched to a gene. Germline values: CDR1 MNHEY, CDR2 SVGAGI. The CDR3 DNA is TGTGCCAGCAGTTACTCGACAGCGGGAACAAGAGATACGCAGTATTTT. Amino acids: CASSYSTAGTRDTQYF.

The chain uses TRBV4-2 and TRBJ2-3; tentative D call: TRBD2 (6 bases). From germline, CDR1 is LGHNA and CDR2 YNFKEQ. V lost 2 bases and J lost 14, with 17 bases in between. CDR3 length equals 13 residues. The CDR3 region is CASSQLGGDLGYF. The DNA for the CDR3 is TGTGCCAGCAGCCAATTGGGGGGAGATCTTGGGTATTTT.

V is TRBV19 and J is TRBJ2-7; weak D call: TRBD1 (6 bases). The CDR3 is 14 residues long. Germline CDR1 is LNHDA and CDR2 is SQIVND (reference sequence). V lost 5 bases and J lost 0, with 11 bases in between. The CDR3 reads CASSQGPSSYEQYF. CDR3 nucleotides: TGTGCCAGTAGTCAGGGGCCCTCCTCCTACGAGCAGTACTTC. Looking up the rest from reference TRBV19 and TRBJ2-7 gives the full variable domain: DGGITQSPKYLFRKEGQNVTLSCEQNLNHDAMYWYRQDPGQGLRLIYYSQIVNDFQKGDIAEGYSVSREKKESFPLTVTSAQKNPTAFYLCASSQGPSSYEQYFGPGTRLTVT.

This sequence joins TRBV27 and TRBJ1-5, with 10 bases identical to TRBD1. The CDR3 has 17 residues. V dropped 5 bases and J dropped 4; count of bases not matched to a gene: 11. The germline V gene has CDR1 MNHEY and CDR2 SMNVEV (reference sequence). The CDR3 spells CASSTFGTGALNQPQHF. The DNA for the CDR3 is TGTGCCAGCAGTACGTTCGGGACAGGGGCCTTAAATCAGCCCCAGCATTTT.

This clone came up a few times. The V call is TRBV30, the J call TRBJ1-1, with TRBD1 matching over 10 bases. The CDR3 totals 13 residues. Germline V gene data show CDR1 as GTSNPN and CDR2 as SVGIG (reference sequence). The J segment lost 4 bases and the V segment lost 5 bases, leaving 4 bases of the junction unmatched. Here the CDR3 reads CAWWGQGITEAFF. The CDR3 DNA follows: TGTGCCTGGTGGGGACAGGGGATCACTGAAGCTTTCTTT.

The rearrangement joins TRBV9 to TRBJ1-1, with D maybe TRBD1 (6 bases). Germline loops: CDR1 SGDLS, CDR2 YYNGEE. Trimming took 0 bases from V and 0 from J, leaving 15 bases between them. This CDR3 is built from 17 residues. The CDR3 region has the DNA TGTGCCAGCAGCGTAGCCCCCCGACAGGTCATGAACACTGAAGCTTTCTTT. This gives the protein CASSVAPRQVMNTEAFF.

The rearrangement joins TRBV4-2 to TRBJ2-3; D is possibly TRBD2 (7 bases). With 4 bases removed from V and 0 bases from J, the gap between germline ends came to 11 bases. CDR3 length: 15 residues. Germline V gene sequence: CDR1 LGHNA, CDR2 YNFKEQ. CDR3 in amino acids: CASSPAGASTDTQYF. Written as DNA, the CDR3 is TGTGCCAGCAGCCCCGCGGGGGCTAGCACAGATACGCAGTATTTT.

The rearrangement joins TRBV7-2 to TRBJ2-6; D unresolved. CDR3 length equals 15 residues. The germline V and J ends were trimmed by 1 base and 0 bases, with 4 bases remaining between them. Germline CDR1 SGHTA, CDR2 FQGNSA. The CDR3 bases are TGTGCCAGCAGCTTAGACATCTCTGGGGCCAACGTCCTGACTTTC. Amino acid sequence: CASSLDISGANVLTF.

The gene calls are TRBV10-3 and TRBJ1-5; 8 bases line up with TRBD1. This CDR3 is built from 15 residues. V shed 6 bases, J shed 0 bases, and the junction held 4 bases outside the gene matches. Germline V gene sequence: CDR1 ENHRY, CDR2 SYGVKD. CDR3 loop: CAIRSGQGSNQPQHF. As DNA, the CDR3 is TGTGCCATCAGATCTGGACAGGGTAGCAATCAGCCCCAGCATTTT.

This chain connects TRBV11-2 to TRBJ2-5; possible D gene TRBD2, 6 bases. Trimming stripped 2 bases from V and 1 base from J, with 11 bases between. Per germline, CDR1 SGHAT and CDR2 FQNNGV. This CDR3 has 15 residues. The CDR3 here is CASSLTRGGQETQYF. The CDR3 bases are TGTGCCAGCAGCTTAACGCGGGGAGGCCAAGAGACCCAGTACTTC.

This clone was observed a single time. The chain combines TRBV5-6 with TRBJ1-2; D is possibly TRBD1 (5 bases). Germline V gene sequence: CDR1 SGHDT, CDR2 YYEEEE. This CDR3 region has 15 residues. Trimming left V 3 bases short and J 4 bases short, with 16 bases between. The CDR3 loop is CASSYWGVSFYGYTF. As DNA, the CDR3 is TGTGCCAGCAGCTATTGGGGGGTGTCTTTCTATGGCTACACCTTC.

V gene TRBV5-6 combines with J gene TRBJ1-1; D may be TRBD1 (5 bases). The CDR3 consists of 16 residues. Trimming removed 4 bases at V and 4 bases at J, with 20 bases between. Germline V gene lookup returns CDR1 SGHDT and CDR2 YYEEEE. In nucleotides, the CDR3 is TGTGCCAGCAGCAAGGTAGGCTGGGGCTTAAGCACTGAAGCTTTCTTT. It encodes CASSKVGWGLSTEAFF.

V and J are TRBV5-4 and TRBJ1-4; D is perhaps TRBD1 (6 bases). The V end lost 4 bases, the J end lost 6 bases, and 16 bases lay between the germline ends. The CDR3 is 15 residues long. Germline values: CDR1 SGHNT, CDR2 YYREEE (reference sequence). The CDR3 region is CASSPRGGRDEKLFF. DNA of the CDR3: TGTGCCAGCAGCCCGCGGGGGGGGCGCGATGAAAAACTGTTTTTT. The entire variable domain, with the rest obtained from reference TRBV5-4 and TRBJ1-4, is as follows: ETGVTQSPTHLIKTRGQQVTLRCSSQSGHNTVSWYQQALGQGPQFIFQYYREEENGRGNFPPRFSGLQFPNYSSELNVNALELDDSALYLCASSPRGGRDEKLFFGSGTQLSVL.

The chain has TRBV2 and TRBJ1-2; 7 positions match TRBD1. CDR1 and CDR2 from the germline V gene are SNHLY and FYNNEI. With 11 bases clipped from V and 3 bases from J, the junction kept 6 bases outside the gene matches. The CDR3 totals 12 residues. The CDR3 DNA is TGTGCCGGTAACAGGGGTTACTATGGCTACACCTTC. Protein product: CAGNRGYYGYTF.

The V gene is TRBV13, the J gene TRBJ2-1, with 7 positions matching TRBD1. This CDR3 is built from 15 residues. Germline V lookup: CDR1 PRHDT, CDR2 FYEKMQ (reference sequence). After removal of 5 bases from V and 5 bases from J, the junction contained 9 bases not matched to a gene. CDR3 loop: CASSLYRGFDNEQFF. The CDR3 nucleotides read TGTGCCAGCAGCCTCTACAGGGGATTCGACAATGAGCAGTTCTTC.

This CDR3 reads CASSLDISNTEAFF. The CDR3 DNA reads TGCGCCAGCAGCTTGGACATATCTAACACTGAAGCTTTCTTT. The J gene is TRBJ1-1, the V gene TRBV5-1; D call uncertain. There are 14 residues in the CDR3. Germline V gene lookup returns CDR1 SGHRS and CDR2 YFSETQ. V lost 0 bases to trimming and J lost 2 bases, with 8 bases between them.